The text below deals with one T cell receptor beta chain. Its target is not known. The data were taken from a study of monozygotic twins with inflammatory bowel disease. Study findings and constraints: There was no way to distinguish the different T cell subtypes. The results supported no single strong signal or clonotype associated with IBD.

With the 5' RACE reads reprocessed, TCRdb shows one record per CDR3 protein and no DNA. The data show some 150,000 distinct CDR3 sequences, and the top ten clones hold 2% to 3%. The CDR3 runs to 12 residues. The germline gives CDR1 SQVTM, CDR2 ANQGSEA. The V call is TRBV29-1, the J call TRBJ2-7; the D call of TRBD1 rests on TCRdb alone, since no DNA is present to check it. The receptor was derived from a human donor with ulcerative colitis or Crohn's disease, or a healthy co-twin of an affected twin (not recorded which). Sequencing used blood. CDR3 residues: CSVGPFTYEQYF.